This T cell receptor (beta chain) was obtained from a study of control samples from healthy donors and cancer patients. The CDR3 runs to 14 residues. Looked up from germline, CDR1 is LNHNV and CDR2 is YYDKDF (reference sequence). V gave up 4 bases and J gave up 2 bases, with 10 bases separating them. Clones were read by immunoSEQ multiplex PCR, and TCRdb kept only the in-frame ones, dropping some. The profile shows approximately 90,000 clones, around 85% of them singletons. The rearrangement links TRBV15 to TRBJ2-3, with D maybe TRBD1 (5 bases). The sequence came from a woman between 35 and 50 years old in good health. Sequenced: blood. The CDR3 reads CATSTGHITDTQYF. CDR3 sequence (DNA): TGTGCCACCAGCACCGGACATATCACAGATACGCAGTATTTT.